This T cell receptor (beta chain) was retrieved from a study of shared clonotypes between healthy human individuals. For each subset, genomic DNA was distributed in equal portions over several immunoSEQ plates. In the sorted-subset replicate PCRs, approximately 200 ng DNA, 30,000 or so T cell genomes, was used. The data were produced by immunoSEQ multiplex PCR, yet TCRdb's version contains in-frame clones alone and is incomplete. The sample lists 2.3 million or so clones, approximately 93% occurring once. Germline CDR1 and CDR2: MDHEN and SYDVKM. This CDR3 is built from 16 residues. V gave up 6 bases and J gave up 4 bases; unmatched junction bases: 10.

The chain links TRBV28 to TRBJ2-2, with 8 nucleotides matching TRBD2. The receptor was isolated from a man between 18 and 29 years old in good health. Some clones in this sample may be carry-over from other donors' samples. Material: naive CD4+ T cells from PBMCs. Subset meaning: CD45RA+ positively selected. The CDR3 bases are TGTGCCAGCAGCCCTACGGGGGGGGGAGGCACCGGGGAGCTGTTTTTT. This codes for CASSPTGGGGTGELFF. Complete variable domain (other parts from reference TRBV28 and TRBJ2-2): DVKVTQSSRYLVKRTGEKVFLECVQDMDHENMFWYRQDPGLGLRLIYFSYDVKMKEKGDIPEGYSVSREKKERFSLILESASTNQTSMYLCASSPTGGGGTGELFFGEGSRLTVL.